These 10 T cell receptor beta chains came from one sample sequenced in a study of blood T cell repertoires in COVID-19. TCRdb's copy holds only in-frame clones and misses some; the assay was immunoSEQ multiplex PCR. The sample holds nearly 110,000 clones; 71% are singletons and the top ten take around 0.92%. The specimen sequenced was peripheral blood. The receptor set was obtained from a human donor with acute or convalescent COVID-19. The donor label of this sample is uncertain.

This clone was observed a few times. This rearrangement joins TRBV9 to TRBJ1-4, with unresolved D. This CDR3 has 14 residues. Germline-derived CDR1 and CDR2 are SGDLS and YYNGEE. V was trimmed by 2 bases and J by 4 bases, leaving 9 bases between them. The CDR3 here is CASSVNSLNEKLFF. The CDR3 nucleotides read TGTGCCAGCAGCGTTAACAGCCTTAATGAAAAACTGTTTTTT. The complete variable domain, with remaining parts taken from reference TRBV9 and TRBJ1-4, reads DSGVTQTPKHLITATGQRVTLRCSPRSGDLSVYWYQQSLDQGLQFLIQYYNGEERAKGNILERFSAQQFPDLHSELNLSSLELGDSALYFCASSVNSLNEKLFFGSGTQLSVL.

V is TRBV3-1 (or the pseudogene TRBV3-2) and J is TRBJ1-3; 9 bases line up with TRBD1. Losses at the gene ends were 3 bases for V and 7 bases for J; bases not matched to a gene: 10. The V gene's germline CDR1 is LGHDT and CDR2 YNNKEL (reference sequence). The CDR3 totals 16 residues. This chain's CDR3 is CASSHHRDRDWNTIYF. CDR3 coding DNA: TGTGCCAGCAGCCACCACCGGGACAGGGATTGGAACACCATATATTTT.

This chain connects TRBV12-3 or TRBV12-4 to TRBJ1-2; 7 nucleotides agree with TRBD1. The V gene end was trimmed by 6 bases and the J gene end by 4 bases; junction bases not matched to a gene: 5. This CDR3 is 13 amino acids long. CDR3 amino acids: CASSRGQPYGYTF. CDR3 nucleotides: TGTGCCAGCAGCCGGGGACAGCCCTATGGCTACACCTTC.

This clone was detected once. A junction end diverges from the germline sequence, so it may reflect a read error. DNA for the CDR3: TGTGCCAGCGTGGAGGACAGGGCCCCCAACTTC. As protein: CASVEDRAPNF. The V and J genes are TRBV2 and TRBJ2-7; TRBD1 aligns across 8 bases. The V gene's germline CDR1 is SNHLY and CDR2 FYNNEI. The length of the CDR3 is 11 residues.

The gene calls are TRBV11-3 and TRBJ2-4; possible D gene TRBD2, 5 bases. The germline V gene has CDR1 SGHNT and CDR2 YENEEA. V was shortened by 1 base and J by 6 bases, with 10 bases between the two germline ends. CDR3 length: 14 amino acids. CDR3 DNA sequence: TGTGCCAGCAGCTTAGGAGGGATAGGAAACATTCAGTACTTC. Its translation is CASSLGGIGNIQYF.

The rearrangement uses TRBV19 and TRBJ2-1, with 9 nucleotides matching TRBD2. The CDR3 totals 17 residues. Losses at the gene ends were 7 bases for V and 5 bases for J; bases not matched to a gene: 15. Germline assignment: CDR1 LNHDA and CDR2 SQIVND (reference sequence). The CDR3 protein is CASTPFGRGGQNNEQFF. CDR3 nucleotides: TGTGCCAGTACCCCATTTGGGCGGGGGGGACAAAACAATGAGCAGTTCTTC.

The chain employs TRBV4-1 and TRBJ1-1; TRBD1 agrees at 9 bases. The CDR3 sequence is 15 residues long. The germline gives CDR1 MGHRA, CDR2 YSYEKL. The ends lost 3 bases at V and 4 bases at J; junction bases unmatched: 6. This CDR3 reads CASSHVGGQGTEAFF. CDR3 sequence (DNA): TGCGCCAGCAGCCATGTAGGGGGACAGGGCACTGAAGCTTTCTTT.

The V call is TRBV19, the J call TRBJ1-2; a possible D gene is TRBD1 (5 bases). The CDR3 sequence is 13 residues long. Germline V gene sequence: CDR1 LNHDA, CDR2 SQIVND (reference sequence). The V end lost 7 bases, the J end lost 4 bases, and 13 bases lay between the germline ends. CDR3 nucleotide sequence: TGTGCCAGTACTGGAACAGGACCCTATGGCTACACCTTC. Its protein product is CASTGTGPYGYTF.

The chain has TRBV5-6 and TRBJ1-1; D call uncertain. Germline CDR1 and CDR2: SGHDT and YYEEEE. This CDR3 has 15 residues. Trimming pared 3 bases from V and 0 bases from J, leaving 12 bases between. This CDR3 is CASSSRRTLNTEAFF. CDR3 DNA: TGTGCCAGCAGCTCCCGGAGAACCTTGAACACTGAAGCTTTCTTT.

The V gene is TRBV30, the J gene TRBJ1-6; 8 positions agree with TRBD1. J lost 8 bases, V lost 3 bases, and 3 bases had no gene match. The CDR3 contains 13 residues. The germline gives CDR1 GTSNPN, CDR2 SVGIG (reference sequence). This CDR3 is CAWSHRGYSPLHF. The CDR3 coding sequence is TGTGCCTGGAGCCACAGGGGGTATTCACCCCTCCACTTT.